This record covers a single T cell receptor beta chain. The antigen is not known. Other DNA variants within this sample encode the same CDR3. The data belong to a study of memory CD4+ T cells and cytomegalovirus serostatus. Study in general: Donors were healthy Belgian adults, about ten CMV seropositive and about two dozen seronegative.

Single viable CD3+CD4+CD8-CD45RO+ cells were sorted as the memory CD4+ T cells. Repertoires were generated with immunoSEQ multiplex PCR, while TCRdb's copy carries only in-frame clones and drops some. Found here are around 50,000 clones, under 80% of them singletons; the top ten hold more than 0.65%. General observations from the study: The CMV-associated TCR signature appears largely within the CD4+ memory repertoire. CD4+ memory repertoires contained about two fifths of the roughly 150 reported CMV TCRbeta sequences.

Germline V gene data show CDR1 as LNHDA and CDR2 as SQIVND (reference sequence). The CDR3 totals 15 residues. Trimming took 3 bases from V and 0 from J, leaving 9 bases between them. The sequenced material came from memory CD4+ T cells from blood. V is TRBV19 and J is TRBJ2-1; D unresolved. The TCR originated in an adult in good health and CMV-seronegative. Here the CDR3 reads CASSIDRSSYNEQFF. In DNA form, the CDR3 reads TGTGCCAGTAGTATCGACCGGAGCTCCTACAATGAGCAGTTCTTC.